What follows are 9 T cell receptor beta chains derived from one specimen sequenced in a study of cytotoxic CD8 clonotypes in ibrutinib-treated CLL. Clones were read by immunoSEQ multiplex PCR, and TCRdb kept only the in-frame ones, dropping some. This sample has about 68,000 clones, with approximately 70% found just once. Source: PBMCs, taken after 12 months of ibrutinib treatment. These receptors all come from a human donor with chronic lymphocytic leukemia.

The rearrangement uses TRBV11-3 and TRBJ2-3; D is unresolved. CDR1 SGHNT and CDR2 YENEEA come from the germline V gene. The CDR3 extends over 17 amino acids. Trimming cost V 5 bases and J 0 bases, with 18 bases left between them. The CDR3 loop is CASSQDPVLTSTDTQYF. DNA for the CDR3: TGTGCCAGCAGCCAGGACCCCGTTCTTACTAGCACAGATACGCAGTATTTT.

The chain recombines TRBV29-1 with TRBJ2-1; 8 bases fit TRBD1. The V segment lost 8 bases and the J segment 12 bases; nucleotides outside the gene matches: 12. This CDR3 has 12 amino acids. CDR1 and CDR2 from the germline V gene are SQVTM and ANQGSEA. The CDR3 DNA reads TGCAGCCATCAAACCGACAGGGGTGGGCAGTTCTTC. It is translated as CSHQTDRGGQFF.

Notes on this clone: A much larger clone sits a single nucleotide away, making a read error possible. This same CDR3 is encoded by further DNA sequences in the sample. The chain recombines TRBV13 with TRBJ1-2, with D uncertain. Trimming removed 6 bases at V and 3 bases at J, with 17 bases between. The CDR3 length is 15 residues. Per germline, CDR1 PRHDT and CDR2 FYEKMQ (reference sequence). DNA for the CDR3: TGTGCCAGCAGTCCCGCCAGCCCCAGCTACTATGGCTACACCTTC. This encodes CASSPASPSYYGYTF. The whole variable domain, filled in from reference TRBV13 and TRBJ1-2, reads AAGVIQSPRHLIKEKRETATLKCYPIPRHDTVYWYQQGPGQDPQFLISFYEKMQSDKGSIPDRFSAQQFSDYHSELNMSSLELGDSALYFCASSPASPSYYGYTFGSGTRLTVV.

The V and J genes are TRBV28 and TRBJ1-4; D call uncertain. Germline CDR1 and CDR2: MDHEN and SYDVKM. V was shortened by 1 base and J by 8 bases, with 8 bases between the two germline ends. This CDR3 spans 13 amino acids. CDR3 amino acids: CASSLSSGEKLFF. The CDR3 bases are TGTGCCAGCAGTTTATCCTCAGGAGAAAAACTGTTTTTT.

The table lists this clone with a few counts. The chain carries TRBV27 and TRBJ2-1; perhaps D is TRBD1 or TRBD2 (6 bases each). Germline CDR1 and CDR2: MNHEY and SMNVEV (reference sequence). This CDR3 is 15 amino acids long. Trimming cost V 3 bases and J 2 bases, with 11 bases left between them. CDR3: CASSFGGLTYNEQFF. The DNA of the CDR3 is TGTGCCAGCAGTTTTGGGGGGCTTACCTACAATGAGCAGTTCTTC.

CDR3 in amino acids: CASSVGQPPSSYEQYF. DNA of the CDR3: TGTGCCAGCAGCGTAGGGCAGCCACCGAGCTCCTACGAGCAGTACTTC. The chain joins TRBV9 to TRBJ2-7; D is unresolved. Per germline, CDR1 SGDLS and CDR2 YYNGEE. The CDR3 totals 16 residues. Trimming shortened V by 0 bases and J by 0 bases, and 13 bases separated the two germline ends.

The chain employs TRBV7-6 and TRBJ1-1; TRBD1 is a possible D gene (6 bases). V lost 0 bases and J 1 base, leaving 12 bases between the germline ends. There are 16 residues in the CDR3. The germline CDR1 and CDR2 sequences are SGHVS and FNYEAQ. CDR3 in DNA: TGTGCCAGCAGCTTAGCCGGGCAGGGGAGGAACACTGAAGCTTTCTTT. It yields the protein CASSLAGQGRNTEAFF.

The chain recombines TRBV4-3 with TRBJ2-3; 8 positions agree with TRBD1. Looked up from germline, CDR1 is LGHNA and CDR2 is YSLEER. The V segment lost 3 bases and the J segment 6 bases; nucleotides outside the gene matches: 2. The CDR3 extends over 13 amino acids. Here the CDR3 reads CASSHDRGDTQYF. CDR3 coding DNA: TGCGCCAGCAGCCACGACAGGGGCGATACGCAGTATTTT.

The rearrangement joins TRBV30 to TRBJ1-1, with a weak D call TRBD1 (5 bases). CDR1 is GTSNPN and CDR2 is SVGIG in the germline V gene (reference sequence). The CDR3 length is 13 residues. The germline V and J ends were trimmed by 0 bases and 9 bases, with 14 bases remaining between them. The CDR3 reads CAWSVSGAGQAFF. The CDR3 DNA reads as TGTGCCTGGAGTGTTTCTGGGGCAGGCCAAGCTTTCTTT.